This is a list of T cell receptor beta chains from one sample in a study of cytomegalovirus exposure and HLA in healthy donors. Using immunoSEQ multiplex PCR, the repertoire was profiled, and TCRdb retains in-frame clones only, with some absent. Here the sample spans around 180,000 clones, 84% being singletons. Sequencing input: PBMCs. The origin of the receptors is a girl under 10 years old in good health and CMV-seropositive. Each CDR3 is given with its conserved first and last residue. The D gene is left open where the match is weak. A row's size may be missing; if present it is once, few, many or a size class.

TGTGCCAGCAGCGGACTAGCGGGGCTAAGAAACACACCCACAGATACGCAGTATTTT	CASSGLAGLRNTPTDTQYF	.	TRBV7-8	TRBJ2-3	TRBD2
TGTGCCAGCAGTCCTCGGGAAGGGTGGGCTCAGCCCCAGCATTTT	CASSPREGWAQPQHF	.	TRBV27	TRBJ1-5	.
TGTGCCTGGAGTGTGGCAGGGGCAATGGGTGGCTACACCTTC	CAWSVAGAMGGYTF	.	TRBV30	TRBJ1-2	.
TGTGCCACCGAGACGGACAGGGGCGACCGAGCTTTCTTT	CATETDRGDRAFF	.	TRBV10-3	TRBJ1-1	TRBD1
TGTGCCAGCAGTGCTGTCCATAATTCACCCCTCCACTTT	CASSAVHNSPLHF	.	TRBV6-1	TRBJ1-6	.
TGTGCCAGCAGTTTAAGGATGACAGGGGTGGGCGGGGAGCTGTTTTTT	CASSLRMTGVGGELFF	.	TRBV27	TRBJ2-2	TRBD1
TGTGCCAGCAGCTTGGAGATCGGAGAGGCTTCCTACGAGCAGTACTTC	CASSLEIGEASYEQYF	.	TRBV5-5	TRBJ2-7	.
TGTGCCAGCAGTTTAGCGGGAGGGATATATAATGAGCAGTTCTTC	CASSLAGGIYNEQFF	.	TRBV28	TRBJ2-1	TRBD2
TGTGCCAGCAGCTTAAGTGGGAGGGCAGGTGAGCAGTTCTTC	CASSLSGRAGEQFF	.	TRBV7-3	TRBJ2-1	TRBD2
TGTGCCAGACCCACAGGTACCATCAACTATGGCTACACCTTC	CARPTGTINYGYTF	few	TRBV19	TRBJ1-2	.
TGTGCCAGCAGCGCCGGTGAAAAACTGTTTTTT	CASSAGEKLFF	few	TRBV9	TRBJ1-4	.
TGTGCCAGCAGCTTGCCGGGACTAGCGGGGGGGAGCACAGATACGCAGTATTTT	CASSLPGLAGGSTDTQYF	.	TRBV5-4	TRBJ2-3	TRBD2
TGTGCCAGCAGCTTAGGGTACACAGGGGTCGGCGAGCAGTACTTC	CASSLGYTGVGEQYF	.	TRBV7-8	TRBJ2-7	TRBD1
TGCAGCGTTGATCCCCTTACTAGCGGGAGTACAGATACGCAGTATTTT	CSVDPLTSGSTDTQYF	.	TRBV29-1	TRBJ2-3	TRBD2